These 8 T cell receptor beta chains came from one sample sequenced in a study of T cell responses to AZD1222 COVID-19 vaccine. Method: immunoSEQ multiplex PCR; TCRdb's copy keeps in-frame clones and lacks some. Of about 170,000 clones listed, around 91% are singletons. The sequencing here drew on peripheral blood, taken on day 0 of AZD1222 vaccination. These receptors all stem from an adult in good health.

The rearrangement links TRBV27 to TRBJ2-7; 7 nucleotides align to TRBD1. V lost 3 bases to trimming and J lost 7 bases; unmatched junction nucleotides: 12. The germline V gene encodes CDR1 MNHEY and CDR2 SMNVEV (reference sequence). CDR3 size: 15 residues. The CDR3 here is CASSLGSTGAWEQYF. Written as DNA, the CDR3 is TGTGCCAGCAGTTTGGGCTCAACAGGGGCGTGGGAGCAGTACTTC.

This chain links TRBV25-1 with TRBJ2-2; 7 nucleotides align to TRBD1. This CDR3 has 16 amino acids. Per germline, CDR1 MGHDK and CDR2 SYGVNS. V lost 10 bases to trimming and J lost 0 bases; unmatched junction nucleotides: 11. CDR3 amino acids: CATKDPGTANTGELFF. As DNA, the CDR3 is TGTGCCACCAAAGATCCCGGGACAGCGAACACCGGGGAGCTGTTTTTT.

CDR3 bases: TGTGCCAGCAGCTTACGTGGAGCTAGCACACCCTACGAGCAGTACTTC. As protein: CASSLRGASTPYEQYF. The V gene is TRBV11-1, the J gene TRBJ2-7; tentative D call: TRBD2 (5 bases). This CDR3 has 16 amino acids. The germline V gene has CDR1 SGHAT and CDR2 FQDESV (reference sequence). The V gene lost 2 bases and the J gene lost 2 bases, with 16 bases spanning the gap.

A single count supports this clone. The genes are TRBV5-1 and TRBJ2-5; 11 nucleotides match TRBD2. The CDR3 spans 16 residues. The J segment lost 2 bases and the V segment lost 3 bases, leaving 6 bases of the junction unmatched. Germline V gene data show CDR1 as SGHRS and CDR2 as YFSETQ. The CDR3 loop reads CASSSRSGGVQETQYF. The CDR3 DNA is TGCGCCAGCAGCTCCCGTAGCGGGGGGGTTCAAGAGACCCAGTACTTC. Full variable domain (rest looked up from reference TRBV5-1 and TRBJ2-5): KAGVTQTPRYLIKTRGQQVTLSCSPISGHRSVSWYQQTPGQGLQFLFEYFSETQRNKGNFPGRFSGRQFSNSRSEMNVSTLELGDSALYLCASSSRSGGVQETQYFGPGTRLLVL.

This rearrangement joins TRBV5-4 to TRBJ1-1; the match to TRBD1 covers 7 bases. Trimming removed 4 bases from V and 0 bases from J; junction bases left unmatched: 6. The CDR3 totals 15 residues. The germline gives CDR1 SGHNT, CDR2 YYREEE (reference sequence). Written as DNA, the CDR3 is TGTGCCAGCAGCCCTGGACAGGACTTGAACACTGAAGCTTTCTTT. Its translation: CASSPGQDLNTEAFF.

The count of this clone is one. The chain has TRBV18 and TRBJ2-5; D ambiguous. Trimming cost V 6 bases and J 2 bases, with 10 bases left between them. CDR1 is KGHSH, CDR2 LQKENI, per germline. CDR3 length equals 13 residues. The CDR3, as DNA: TGTGCCAGCTCGCGGACCACACAAGAGACCCAGTACTTC. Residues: CASSRTTQETQYF.

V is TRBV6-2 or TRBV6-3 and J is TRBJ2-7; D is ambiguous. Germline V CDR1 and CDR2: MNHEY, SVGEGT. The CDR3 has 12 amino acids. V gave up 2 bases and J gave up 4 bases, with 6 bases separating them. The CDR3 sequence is CASSYREYEQYF. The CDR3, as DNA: TGTGCCAGCAGTTACAGAGAATACGAGCAGTACTTC.

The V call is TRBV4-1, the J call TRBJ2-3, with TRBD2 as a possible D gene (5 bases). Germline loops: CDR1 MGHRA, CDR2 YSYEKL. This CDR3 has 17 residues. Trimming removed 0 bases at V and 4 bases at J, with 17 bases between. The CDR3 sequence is CASSQDLLAVLSDTQYF. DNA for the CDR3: TGCGCCAGCAGCCAAGATTTGCTAGCTGTGTTGTCAGATACGCAGTATTTT.